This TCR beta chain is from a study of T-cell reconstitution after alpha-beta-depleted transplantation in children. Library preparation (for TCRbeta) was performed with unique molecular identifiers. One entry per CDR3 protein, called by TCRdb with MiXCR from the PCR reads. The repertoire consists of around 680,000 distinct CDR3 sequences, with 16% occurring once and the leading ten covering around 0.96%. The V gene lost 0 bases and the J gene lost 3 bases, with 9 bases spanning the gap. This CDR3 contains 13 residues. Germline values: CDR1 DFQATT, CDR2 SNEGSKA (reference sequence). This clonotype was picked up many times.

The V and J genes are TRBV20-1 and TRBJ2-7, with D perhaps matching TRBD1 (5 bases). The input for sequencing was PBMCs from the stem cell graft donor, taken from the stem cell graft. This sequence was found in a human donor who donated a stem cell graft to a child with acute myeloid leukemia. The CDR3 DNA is TGCAGTGCTAGAGATTCGCAGGGCTACGAGCAGTACTTC. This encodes CSARDSQGYEQYF.